A selection of T cell receptor beta chains follows, all from one sample in a study of cytomegalovirus exposure and HLA in healthy donors. Only in-frame clones appear in the TCRdb table, and some are missing; sequencing was by immunoSEQ multiplex PCR. Altogether 150,000 to 180,000 clones are present, roughly 80% being singletons, with the ten largest covering 7.7%. Material: PBMCs. The receptors shown here come from a man in his thirties or forties in good health and CMV-seropositive. Each CDR3 is given with its conserved first and last residue. Each record gives: J gene, V gene, D gene, clone size, CDR3 DNA, CDR3 protein. D genes are given only for firm matches. Some rows mark clone size as missing; the rest say once, few, many or name a class of expanded clone.

>TRBJ1-1|TRBV11-3|NA|NA
TGTGCCAGCAGTCGTAGACAGTACACTGAAGCTTTCTTT
CASSRRQYTEAFF
>TRBJ2-2|TRBV1|NA|NA
TGCACCAGCAGCCAAGTAAGGGGGCACGGTCCCGGGGAGCTGTTTTTT
CTSSQVRGHGPGELFF
>TRBJ1-5|TRBV6-6|NA|NA
TGTGCTTCCCATCCAACAGACAATCAGCCCCAGCATTTT
CASHPTDNQPQHF
>TRBJ2-1|TRBV11-3|TRBD1|NA
TGTGCCAGCAGCTTGGGACAGGGCAGCGAGCAGTTCTTC
CASSLGQGSEQFF
>TRBJ1-2|TRBV19|TRBD1|NA
TGTGCCACCGTACCTGGGGGACAGGTACTCGTGGGGCATGGCTACACCTTC
CATVPGGQVLVGHGYTF
>TRBJ1-1|TRBV28|NA|NA
TGTGCCAGCGGGGCTACAGGGCTTAGGAGGGAAGCTTTCTTT
CASGATGLRREAFF
>TRBJ1-2|TRBV5-1|NA|NA
TGCGCCAGCAGCTTGCAGGACTCCAGACACTATGGAGGCTACACCTTC
CASSLQDSRHYGGYTF
>TRBJ1-4|TRBV7-9|NA|once
TGTGCCAGCAGCCATCCGCCGCCTAGGAATGAAAAACTGTTTTTT
CASSHPPPRNEKLFF
>TRBJ1-3|TRBV5-1|NA|NA
TGCGCCAGCAGCTTGGGGAGGGCTGGAAACACCATATATTTT
CASSLGRAGNTIYF
>TRBJ2-1|TRBV5-1|TRBD2|NA
TGCGCCAGCACGGGGGGGGTTGGCAATGAGCAGTTCTTC
CASTGGVGNEQFF
>TRBJ1-5|TRBV6-6|TRBD1|few
TGTGCCAGCAGCCAAACAGGGGGCTTTAATCAGCCCCAGCATTTT
CASSQTGGFNQPQHF
>TRBJ1-4|TRBV5-1|NA|NA
TGCGCCAGCAGCCTGACGGGGGAGATTAATGAAAAACTGTTTTTT
CASSLTGEINEKLFF
>TRBJ2-2|TRBV11-3|TRBD1|NA
TGTGCCAGCAGCCTCGGGACAGGGATGGCCGGGGAGCTGTTTTTT
CASSLGTGMAGELFF
>TRBJ1-2|TRBV7-9|TRBD1|NA
TGTGCCAGCAGCTTAGAGACAGGGCAAGGCTACACCTTC
CASSLETGQGYTF